A selection of T cell receptor beta chains follows, all from one sample in a study of shared clonotypes between healthy human individuals. This table comes from immunoSEQ multiplex PCR, and its TCRdb copy is limited to in-frame clones, with some not included. The sample records 2 million to 2.5 million clones, 85% to 95% being singletons. Source material: naive CD4+ T cells from PBMCs. Receptors originate from a man between 18 and 35 years old in good health. Some clones in this sample may be carry-over from other donors' samples. CDR3s include the opening cysteine and the closing phenylalanine or tryptophan. The D gene is left open where the match is weak. Clone size is not always given. Where it is, it says once, few, many or a class for expanded clones.

v_call	clone_size	j_call	d_call	cdr3_aa	cdr3_nt
TRBV5-1	NA	TRBJ2-7	TRBD1	CASSSGDRIYSYEQYF	TGCGCCAGCAGCTCGGGGGACAGGATCTACTCCTACGAGCAGTACTTC
TRBV13	NA	TRBJ2-3	NA	CASSAQSRGARENFGTDTQYF	TGTGCCAGCAGCGCTCAATCTAGGGGGGCGCGGGAGAACTTCGGCACAGATACGCAGTATTTT
TRBV27	NA	TRBJ2-3	NA	CASSLILTDTQYF	TGTGCCAGCAGTTTAATTTTAACAGATACGCAGTATTTT
TRBV5-4	NA	TRBJ2-2	TRBD1	CASSSLQGAANTGELFF	TGTGCCAGCAGCTCCTTACAGGGGGCGGCGAACACCGGGGAGCTGTTTTTT
TRBV19	NA	TRBJ2-3	NA	CASSQRGENTQYF	TGTGCCAGTAGTCAGCGCGGGGAAAATACGCAGTATTTT
TRBV9	NA	TRBJ1-1	NA	CASSVEPGSNTEAFF	TGTGCCAGCAGCGTAGAACCAGGGAGTAACACTGAAGCTTTCTTT
TRBV18	NA	TRBJ2-5	NA	CASSPGGVGETQYF	TGTGCCAGCTCACCGGGCGGGGTAGGAGAGACCCAGTACTTC
TRBV4-1	NA	TRBJ1-2	TRBD1	CASSQVNTGDGYTF	TGCGCCAGCAGCCAAGTTAATACAGGGGATGGCTACACCTTC
TRBV7-3	once	TRBJ2-2	NA	CASSTYRDTGELFF	TGTGCCAGCAGCACATACAGGGACACCGGGGAGCTGTTTTTT
TRBV18	NA	TRBJ2-5	NA	CASSPNGGWETQYF	TGTGCCAGCTCACCTAACGGGGGCTGGGAGACCCAGTACTTC
TRBV5-6	once	TRBJ2-1	TRBD1	CASSSSGTAKNEQFF	TGTGCCAGCAGCTCGTCCGGGACAGCAAAGAATGAGCAGTTCTTC
TRBV6-1	NA	TRBJ2-5	NA	CASSEGPKTQYF	TGTGCCAGCAGTGAGGGGCCAAAGACCCAGTACTTC
TRBV6-6	NA	TRBJ2-7	TRBD2	CASGQGTSGISYEQYF	TGTGCCAGCGGCCAAGGAACTAGCGGAATCTCCTACGAGCAGTACTTC
TRBV28	once	TRBJ1-5	NA	CASSLPGYSNQPQHF	TGTGCCAGCAGTTTACCGGGTTATAGCAATCAGCCCCAGCATTTT
TRBV6-5	NA	TRBJ1-5	NA	CASSYSIMGNQPQHF	TGTGCCAGCAGTTATAGCATAATGGGCAATCAGCCCCAGCATTTT
TRBV7-3	NA	TRBJ2-3	NA	CASSYEGSSTDTQYF	TGTGCCAGCAGCTACGAGGGTTCTAGCACAGATACGCAGTATTTT
TRBV6-7	NA	TRBJ2-4	NA	CASLDSRDIQYF	TGTGCCAGCCTAGACAGCAGGGACATTCAGTACTTC
TRBV2	NA	TRBJ2-7	NA	CASCRGTASYEQYF	TGTGCCAGCTGCCGAGGGACGGCCTCCTACGAGCAGTACTTC
TRBV7-9	NA	TRBJ2-5	TRBD1	CASSARDRGMREQYF	TGTGCCAGCAGCGCACGGGACAGGGGAATGCGGGAGCAGTACTTC
TRBV10-3	NA	TRBJ2-1	NA	CAISESENLNEQFF	TGTGCCATCAGTGAGTCTGAGAATCTCAATGAGCAGTTCTTC
TRBV4-1	NA	TRBJ2-7	NA	CASSQDTLGGAGAFAQYF	TGCGCCAGCAGCCAAGATACGCTCGGTGGGGCAGGGGCCTTCGCGCAGTACTTC
TRBV2	NA	TRBJ2-3	TRBD1	CASSNDRASTDTQYF	TGTGCCAGCAGTAATGACAGGGCTAGCACAGATACGCAGTATTTT
TRBV6-5	few	TRBJ1-5	NA	CAVGALNQPQHF	TGTGCGGTGGGGGCCCTAAACCAGCCCCAGCATTTT
TRBV10-3	NA	TRBJ1-1	TRBD1	CAISPGTVGPEAFF	TGTGCCATCAGCCCCGGGACAGTTGGCCCTGAAGCTTTCTTT
TRBV5-1	NA	TRBJ2-1	TRBD1	CASSVDRRNYNEQFF	TGCGCCAGCAGCGTGGACAGGAGGAATTACAATGAGCAGTTCTTC
TRBV4-1	NA	TRBJ1-1	NA	CASSQDYRNTEAFF	TGCGCCAGCAGCCAGGACTACAGGAACACTGAAGCTTTCTTT
TRBV7-9	NA	TRBJ1-1	NA	CASSAGTSNTEAFF	TGTGCCAGCAGTGCCGGGACTTCGAACACTGAAGCTTTCTTT